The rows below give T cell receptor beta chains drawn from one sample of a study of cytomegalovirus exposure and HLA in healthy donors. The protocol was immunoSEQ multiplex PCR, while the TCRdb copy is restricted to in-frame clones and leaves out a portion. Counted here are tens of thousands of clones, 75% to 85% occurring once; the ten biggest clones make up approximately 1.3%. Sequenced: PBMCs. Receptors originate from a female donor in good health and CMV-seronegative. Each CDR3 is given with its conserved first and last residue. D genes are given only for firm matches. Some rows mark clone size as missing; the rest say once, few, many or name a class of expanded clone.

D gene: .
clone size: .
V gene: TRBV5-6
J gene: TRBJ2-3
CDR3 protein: CASSSKQVTDTQYF
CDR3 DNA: TGTGCCAGCAGCTCCAAACAGGTCACAGATACGCAGTATTTT

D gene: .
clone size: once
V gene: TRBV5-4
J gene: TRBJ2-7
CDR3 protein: CASSRAGREQYF
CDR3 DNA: TGTGCCAGCAGCCGGGCAGGGCGCGAGCAGTACTTC

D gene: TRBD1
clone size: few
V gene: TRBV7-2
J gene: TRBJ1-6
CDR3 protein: CASSLGDRGYYNSPLHF
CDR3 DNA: TGTGCCAGCAGCTTAGGGGACAGGGGATACTATAATTCACCCCTCCACTTT

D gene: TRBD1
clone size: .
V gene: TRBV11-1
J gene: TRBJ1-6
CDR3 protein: CASSNPRTGSDSPLHF
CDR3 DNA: TGTGCCAGCAGCAACCCCCGGACAGGCTCGGACTCACCCCTCCACTTT

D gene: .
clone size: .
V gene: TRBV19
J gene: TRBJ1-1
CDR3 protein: CASSRTGTEAFF
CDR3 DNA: TGTGCCAGTAGCCGAACAGGAACTGAAGCTTTCTTT

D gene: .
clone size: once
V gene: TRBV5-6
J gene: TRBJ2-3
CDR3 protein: CASSLQGNTDTQYF
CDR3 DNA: TGTGCCAGCAGCTTACAGGGAAACACAGATACGCAGTATTTT

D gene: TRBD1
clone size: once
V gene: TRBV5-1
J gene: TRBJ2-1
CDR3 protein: CASSKGQINNEQFF
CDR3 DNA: TGCGCCAGCAGCAAGGGACAGATTAACAATGAGCAGTTCTTC

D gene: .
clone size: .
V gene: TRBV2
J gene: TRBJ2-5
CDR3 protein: CASSQGGLQETQYF
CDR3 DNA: TGTGCCAGCAGCCAGGGGGGACTCCAAGAGACCCAGTACTTC

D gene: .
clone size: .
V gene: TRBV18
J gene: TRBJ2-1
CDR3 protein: CASSMSGDSYNEQFF
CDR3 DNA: TGTGCCAGCTCAATGTCAGGGGACTCCTACAATGAGCAGTTCTTC

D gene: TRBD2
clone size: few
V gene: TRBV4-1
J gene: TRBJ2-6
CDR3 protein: CASSQVGRGGRNSGANVLTF
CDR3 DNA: TGCGCCAGCAGCCAAGTTGGGCGGGGGGGCAGGAATTCTGGGGCCAACGTCCTGACTTTC

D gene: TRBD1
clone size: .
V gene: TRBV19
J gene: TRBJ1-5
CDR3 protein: CASSITGVQPQHF
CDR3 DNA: TGTGCCAGTAGTATTACAGGGGTTCAGCCCCAGCATTTT

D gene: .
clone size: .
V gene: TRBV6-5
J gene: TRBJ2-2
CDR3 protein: CASRLGHMELFF
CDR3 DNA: TGTGCCAGCAGGCTGGGACATATGGAGCTGTTTTTT

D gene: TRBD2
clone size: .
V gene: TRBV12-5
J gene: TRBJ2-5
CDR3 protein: CASVQWLAGQETQYF
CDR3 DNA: TGTGCTAGTGTTCAATGGCTAGCGGGACAAGAGACCCAGTACTTC

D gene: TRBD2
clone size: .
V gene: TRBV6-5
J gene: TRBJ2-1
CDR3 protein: CASSDSGTRPHEQFF
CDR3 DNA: TGTGCCAGCAGTGACTCCGGGACTAGGCCTCATGAGCAGTTCTTC

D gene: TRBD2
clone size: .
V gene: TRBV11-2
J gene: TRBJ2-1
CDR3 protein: CASYASKERGASSYNEQFF
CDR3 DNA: TGTGCCAGCTACGCCTCCAAGGAGCGGGGGGCCTCCTCCTACAATGAGCAGTTCTTC

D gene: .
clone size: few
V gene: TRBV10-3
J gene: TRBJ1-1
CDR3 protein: CAISEVAGTEAFF
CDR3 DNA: TGTGCCATCAGTGAGGTCGCGGGAACTGAAGCTTTCTTT

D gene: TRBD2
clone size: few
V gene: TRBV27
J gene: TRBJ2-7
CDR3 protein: CASSLAAGGREQYF
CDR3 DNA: TGTGCCAGCAGTTTGGCAGCGGGGGGGCGTGAGCAGTACTTC

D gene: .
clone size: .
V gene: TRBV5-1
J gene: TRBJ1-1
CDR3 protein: CASSKSGVEVNTEAFF
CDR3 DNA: TGCGCCAGCAGCAAGTCCGGGGTAGAGGTGAACACTGAAGCTTTCTTT

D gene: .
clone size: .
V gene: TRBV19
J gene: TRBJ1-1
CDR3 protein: CASSIGRKWRTEAFF
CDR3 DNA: TGTGCCAGTAGTATAGGGCGGAAGTGGAGGACTGAAGCTTTCTTT

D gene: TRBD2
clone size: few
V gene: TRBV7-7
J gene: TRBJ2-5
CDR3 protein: CASSLKFGGLETQYF
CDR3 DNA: TGTGCTAGCAGCTTAAAGTTCGGGGGGTTGGAGACCCAGTACTTC

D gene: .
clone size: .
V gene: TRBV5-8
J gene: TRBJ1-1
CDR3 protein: CASSLPPVRSAFF
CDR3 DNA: TGTGCCAGCAGCCTACCCCCGGTTCGGTCTGCTTTCTTT

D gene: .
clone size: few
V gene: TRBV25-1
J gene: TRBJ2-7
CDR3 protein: CASSRVLGEQYF
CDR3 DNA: TGTGCCAGCTCCAGGGTTCTGGGCGAGCAGTACTTC

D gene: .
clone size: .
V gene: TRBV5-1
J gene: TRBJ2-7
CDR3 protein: CASSTGQQPSYEQYF
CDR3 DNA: TGCGCCAGCAGCACCGGACAGCAACCCTCCTACGAGCAGTACTTC

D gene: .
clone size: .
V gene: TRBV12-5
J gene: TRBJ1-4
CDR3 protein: CASGFLREKLFF
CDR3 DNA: TGTGCTAGTGGTTTCCTACGCGAAAAACTGTTTTTT

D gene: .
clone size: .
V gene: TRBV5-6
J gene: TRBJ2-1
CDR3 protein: CASSTTLWRLSYNEQFF
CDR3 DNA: TGTGCCAGCAGTACGACGTTATGGCGGCTGTCCTACAATGAGCAGTTCTTC

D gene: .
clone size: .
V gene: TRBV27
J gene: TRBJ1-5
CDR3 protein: CASRPRPILAPQHF
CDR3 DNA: TGTGCCAGCAGACCACGACCGATTTTAGCGCCCCAGCATTTT

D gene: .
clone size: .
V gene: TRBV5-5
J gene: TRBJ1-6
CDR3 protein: CASSLGLNSPLHF
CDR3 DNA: TGTGCCAGCAGCTTGGGGCTTAATTCACCCCTCCACTTT

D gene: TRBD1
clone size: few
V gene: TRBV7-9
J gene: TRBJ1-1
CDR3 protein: CASSTWTGGATEAFF
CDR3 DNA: TGTGCCAGCAGCACCTGGACAGGGGGCGCGACTGAAGCTTTCTTT

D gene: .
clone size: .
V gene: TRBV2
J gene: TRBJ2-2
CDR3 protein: CASAGPGAGELFF
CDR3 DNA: TGTGCCAGCGCGGGGCCAGGCGCCGGGGAGCTGTTTTTT

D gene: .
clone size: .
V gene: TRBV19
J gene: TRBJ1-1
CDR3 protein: CASSIGRNTEAFF
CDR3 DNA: TGTGCCAGTAGTATCGGTAGGAACACTGAAGCTTTCTTT

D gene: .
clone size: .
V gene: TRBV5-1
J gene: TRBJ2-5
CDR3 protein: CASSFEVETQYF
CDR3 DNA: TGCGCCAGCAGCTTTGAGGTTGAGACCCAGTACTTC

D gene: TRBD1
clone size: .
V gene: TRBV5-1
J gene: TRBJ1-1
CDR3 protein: CASSEGQGAEAFF
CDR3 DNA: TGCGCCAGCAGCGAAGGACAGGGGGCTGAAGCTTTCTTT

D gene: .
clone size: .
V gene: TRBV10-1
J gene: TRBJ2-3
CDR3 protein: CASSESRGSGDTQYF
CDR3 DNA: TGCGCCAGCAGTGAGTCGAGAGGGTCTGGAGATACGCAGTATTTT

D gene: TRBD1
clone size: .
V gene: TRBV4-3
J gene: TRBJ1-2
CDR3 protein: CASSGLQGNYYGYTF
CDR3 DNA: TGCGCCAGCAGCGGTTTACAGGGGAATTACTATGGCTACACCTTC

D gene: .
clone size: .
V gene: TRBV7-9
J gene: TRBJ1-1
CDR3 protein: CASRVKGDTEAFF
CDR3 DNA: TGTGCCAGCAGGGTTAAAGGGGACACTGAAGCTTTCTTT

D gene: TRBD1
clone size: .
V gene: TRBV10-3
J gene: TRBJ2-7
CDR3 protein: CAISPSGTGAYEQYF
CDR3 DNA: TGTGCCATCAGTCCCTCCGGGACAGGGGCCTACGAGCAGTACTTC

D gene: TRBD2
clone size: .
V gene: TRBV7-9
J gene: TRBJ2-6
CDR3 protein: CASSFLLAGDSGANVLTF
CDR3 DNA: TGTGCCAGCAGCTTCCTCCTAGCGGGCGACTCTGGGGCCAACGTCCTGACTTTC

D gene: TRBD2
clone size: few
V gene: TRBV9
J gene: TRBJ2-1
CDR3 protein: CASSSGLAGVLNEQFF
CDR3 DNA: TGTGCCAGCAGCTCGGGACTAGCGGGGGTCCTAAATGAGCAGTTCTTC

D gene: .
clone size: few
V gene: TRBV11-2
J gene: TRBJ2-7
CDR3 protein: CASSPQGIAYEQYF
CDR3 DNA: TGTGCCAGCAGCCCGCAGGGGATCGCCTACGAGCAGTACTTC

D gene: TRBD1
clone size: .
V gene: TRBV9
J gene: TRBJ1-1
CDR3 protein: CASSIGQGLNTEAFF
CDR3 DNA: TGTGCCAGCAGCATCGGACAGGGACTGAACACTGAAGCTTTCTTT

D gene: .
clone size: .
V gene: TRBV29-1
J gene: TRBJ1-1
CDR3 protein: CSVYHRRKCEAFF
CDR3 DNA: TGCAGCGTCTATCATCGCAGGAAATGTGAAGCTTTCTTT

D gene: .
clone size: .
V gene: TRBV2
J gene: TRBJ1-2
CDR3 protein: CASRADSRGGYTF
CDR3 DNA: TGTGCCAGCAGGGCTGACAGCAGGGGTGGCTACACCTTC

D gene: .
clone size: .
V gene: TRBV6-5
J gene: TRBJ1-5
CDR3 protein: CASSSTGYNQPQHF
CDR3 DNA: TGTGCCAGCAGTTCAACAGGATACAATCAGCCCCAGCATTTT

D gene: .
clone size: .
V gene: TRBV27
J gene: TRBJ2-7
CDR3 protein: CASSLSRAPSRDEQYF
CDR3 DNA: TGTGCCAGCAGTTTATCGCGGGCCCCATCGCGAGACGAGCAGTACTTC

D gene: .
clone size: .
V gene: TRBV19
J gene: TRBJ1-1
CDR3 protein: CASSRRYIGDGVNTEAFF
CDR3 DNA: TGTGCCAGTAGCCGACGGTATATAGGGGATGGGGTGAACACTGAAGCTTTCTTT

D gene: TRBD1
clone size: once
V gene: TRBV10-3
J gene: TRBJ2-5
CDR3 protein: CAISSDRGPGETQYF
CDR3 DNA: TGTGCCATCTCATCGGACAGGGGGCCCGGAGAGACCCAGTACTTC